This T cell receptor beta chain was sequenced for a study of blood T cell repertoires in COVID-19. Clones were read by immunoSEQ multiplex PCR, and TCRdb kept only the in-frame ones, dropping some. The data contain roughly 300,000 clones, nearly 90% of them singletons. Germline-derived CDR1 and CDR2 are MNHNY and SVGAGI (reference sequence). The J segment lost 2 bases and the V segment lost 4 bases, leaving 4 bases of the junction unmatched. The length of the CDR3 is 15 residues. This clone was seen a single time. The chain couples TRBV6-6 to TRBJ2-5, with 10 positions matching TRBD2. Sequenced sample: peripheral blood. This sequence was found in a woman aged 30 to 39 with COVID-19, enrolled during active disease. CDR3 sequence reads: CASSSSGGPQETQYF. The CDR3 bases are TGTGCCAGCAGTTCTAGCGGGGGCCCTCAAGAGACCCAGTACTTC.